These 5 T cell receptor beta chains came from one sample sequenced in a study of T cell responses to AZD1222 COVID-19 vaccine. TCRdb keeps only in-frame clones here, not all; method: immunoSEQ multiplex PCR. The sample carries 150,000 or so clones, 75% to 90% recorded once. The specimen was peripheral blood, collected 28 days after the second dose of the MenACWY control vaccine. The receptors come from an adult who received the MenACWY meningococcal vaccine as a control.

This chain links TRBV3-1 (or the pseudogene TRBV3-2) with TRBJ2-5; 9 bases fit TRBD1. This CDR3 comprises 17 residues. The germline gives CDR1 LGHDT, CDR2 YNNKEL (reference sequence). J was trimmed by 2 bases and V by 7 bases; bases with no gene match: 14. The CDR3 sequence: CASTKRSGTGFQETQYF. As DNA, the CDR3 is TGTGCCAGCACGAAGCGGAGTGGGACAGGGTTTCAAGAGACCCAGTACTTC.

The CDR3 here is CASSLLRTSGNTIYF. The DNA of the CDR3 is TGTGCCAGCAGCTTGTTGCGAACCTCTGGAAACACCATATATTTT. The rearrangement joins TRBV7-2 to TRBJ1-3; D is undetermined. This CDR3 has 15 amino acids. Germline V gene lookup returns CDR1 SGHTA and CDR2 FQGNSA. The ends were cut back, 3 bases at V and 0 bases at J, with 9 bases in the middle.

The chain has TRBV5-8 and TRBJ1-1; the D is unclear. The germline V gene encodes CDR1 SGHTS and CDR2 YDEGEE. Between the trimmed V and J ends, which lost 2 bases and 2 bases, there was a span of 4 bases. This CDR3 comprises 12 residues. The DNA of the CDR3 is TGTGCCAGCAGCTTTGGCAACACTGAAGCTTTCTTT. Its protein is CASSFGNTEAFF.

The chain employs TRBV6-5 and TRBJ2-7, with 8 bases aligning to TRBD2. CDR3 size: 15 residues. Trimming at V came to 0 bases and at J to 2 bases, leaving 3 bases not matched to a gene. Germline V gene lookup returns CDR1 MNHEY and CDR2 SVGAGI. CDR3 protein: CASSYSAGGAYEQYF. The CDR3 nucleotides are TGTGCCAGCAGTTACTCGGCGGGAGGCGCCTACGAGCAGTACTTC.

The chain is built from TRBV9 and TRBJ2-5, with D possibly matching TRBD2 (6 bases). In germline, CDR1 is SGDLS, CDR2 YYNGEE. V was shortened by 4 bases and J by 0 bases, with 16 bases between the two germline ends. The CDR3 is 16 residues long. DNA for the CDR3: TGTGCCAGCAGCTCTAGGGGACTCCAGTACCAAGAGACCCAGTACTTC. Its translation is CASSSRGLQYQETQYF. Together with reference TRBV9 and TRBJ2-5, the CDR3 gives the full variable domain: DSGVTQTPKHLITATGQRVTLRCSPRSGDLSVYWYQQSLDQGLQFLIQYYNGEERAKGNILERFSAQQFPDLHSELNLSSLELGDSALYFCASSSRGLQYQETQYFGPGTRLLVL.